This T cell receptor (beta chain) was retrieved from a study of human T cells and chemical hapten exposure. For the study at large: The scalp of each patient received a weekly diphenylcyclopropenone dose for the full roughly 22-week study.

The time point was: patch test 1, 2 weeks after DPC sensitization. Treatment meaning: therapeutic diphenylcyclopropenone sensitization with weekly scalp DPC. The CDR3 extends over 12 amino acids. Looked up from germline, CDR1 is SQVTM and CDR2 is ANQGSEA. Trimming left V 3 bases short and J 6 bases short, with 8 bases between. Study results and limitations: Versus controls, expanded TCRs had significantly more large CDR3 similarity clusters.

MiXCR, run by TCRdb on the RACE reads, gives a single entry per CDR3 protein. The table lists more than 90,000 distinct CDR3 sequences, over 9.5% of them singletons. There are a few counts of this clonotype. Its cognate antigen is unknown. This chain joins TRBV29-1 and TRBJ2-2, with unresolved D. The sequenced sample was whole blood, obtained in connection with sensitization to the hapten diphenylcyclopropenone (DPC). This sequence was found in a man between 35 and 55 years old with alopecia areata. Some clones in this sample may be carry-over from other donors' samples. The chain's CDR3 is CSVDGPSGELFF. CDR3 in DNA: TGCAGCGTTGATGGGCCGTCCGGGGAGCTGTTTTTT.